The 17 T cell receptor beta chains below come from one sample, sequenced in a study of PD-1 blockade in mismatch repair-deficient tumors. Sequencing used immunoSEQ multiplex PCR; TCRdb keeps in-frame clones, though not all of them. This sample has roughly 53,000 clones, with around 82% found just once. The sequenced sample was peripheral blood, obtained 4 weeks after starting pembrolizumab. Every receptor here comes from an adult with mismatch repair-deficient cancer.

This rearrangement joins TRBV5-1 to TRBJ1-2, with a possible D match to TRBD1 (5 bases). Germline loops: CDR1 SGHRS, CDR2 YFSETQ. V dropped 6 bases and J dropped 8 bases, with 17 bases sitting between them. This CDR3 spans 13 amino acids. The CDR3 reads CASNGEQATGYTF. The CDR3 DNA reads TGCGCCAGCAATGGCGAACAGGCGACGGGCTACACCTTC.

V gene TRBV18 combines with J gene TRBJ2-7; D not certain. The germline V gene encodes CDR1 KGHSH and CDR2 LQKENI. There are 17 residues in the CDR3. The ends were cut back, 3 bases at V and 5 bases at J, with 23 bases in the middle. The CDR3 DNA sequence: TGTGCCAGCTCACCGGGTCAGCTAAGGCAGGTCGACAACGAGCAGTACTTC. Its translation: CASSPGQLRQVDNEQYF.

The rearrangement uses TRBV7-8 and TRBJ2-7, with D perhaps TRBD2 (6 bases). CDR3 length: 16 amino acids. Germline values: CDR1 SGHVS, CDR2 FQNEAQ. Deletions cut 5 bases from V and 1 base from J, with 18 bases between. This chain's CDR3 is CASSPRVGSGSYEQYF. For the CDR3, the DNA is TGTGCCAGCAGCCCGAGGGTCGGGAGTGGGTCCTACGAGCAGTACTTC.

The table lists this clone with a few counts. This CDR3 reads CATGSMGQHGYTF. The CDR3 bases are TGTGCCACCGGATCAATGGGGCAGCACGGCTACACCTTC. The chain combines TRBV27 with TRBJ1-2; a weak D match, TRBD1 (5 bases). V lost 10 bases and J 8 bases, leaving 20 bases between the germline ends. Germline values: CDR1 MNHEY, CDR2 SMNVEV (reference sequence). This CDR3 has 13 amino acids.

The chain combines TRBV19 with TRBJ2-3; D is ambiguous. This CDR3 region has 13 residues. Trimming removed 3 bases at V and 6 bases at J, with 10 bases between. Germline values: CDR1 LNHDA, CDR2 SQIVND (reference sequence). The CDR3 reads CASSIRPGDTQYF. CDR3 nucleotides: TGTGCCAGTAGTATCAGGCCTGGGGATACGCAGTATTTT.

The V call is TRBV11-3, the J call TRBJ2-3, with a tentative D call TRBD2 (5 bases). The V gene's germline CDR1 is SGHNT and CDR2 YENEEA. This CDR3 region has 13 residues. Trimming shortened V by 5 bases and J by 3 bases, and 9 bases separated the two germline ends. The CDR3 sequence: CASSHRGTDTQYF. CDR3 bases: TGTGCCAGCAGCCATCGGGGAACAGATACGCAGTATTTT.

The J gene is TRBJ1-2, the V gene TRBV5-1; 7 bases align to TRBD1. Germline CDR1 is SGHRS and CDR2 is YFSETQ. This CDR3 spans 14 amino acids. Losses at the gene ends were 2 bases for V and 4 bases for J; bases not matched to a gene: 5. The DNA of the CDR3 is TGCGCCAGCAGCTTCGAGGACAGGTCCTATGGCTACACCTTC. Its protein product is CASSFEDRSYGYTF.

The rearrangement joins TRBV5-1 to TRBJ2-3; TRBD1 or TRBD2 may be the D gene (7 bases each). Per germline, CDR1 SGHRS and CDR2 YFSETQ. The length of the CDR3 is 17 residues. Trimming removed 1 base at V and 2 bases at J, with 17 bases between. For the CDR3, the DNA is TGCGCCAGCAGCTTGAAGAGCGGGAAGGGGGCCACAGATACGCAGTATTTT. Protein sequence: CASSLKSGKGATDTQYF. Drawing the rest from reference TRBV5-1 and TRBJ2-3, the complete variable domain is KAGVTQTPRYLIKTRGQQVTLSCSPISGHRSVSWYQQTPGQGLQFLFEYFSETQRNKGNFPGRFSGRQFSNSRSEMNVSTLELGDSALYLCASSLKSGKGATDTQYFGPGTRLTVL.

The V and J genes are TRBV13 and TRBJ2-7; 9 bases fit TRBD2. V dropped 5 bases and J dropped 4; count of bases not matched to a gene: 3. From germline, CDR1 is PRHDT and CDR2 FYEKMQ (reference sequence). This CDR3 spans 13 amino acids. CDR3 residues: CASSHLAGYEQYF. The CDR3 DNA is TGTGCCAGCAGCCACCTAGCGGGATACGAGCAGTACTTC.

This chain's CDR3 is CASSPRVSRPGTSTYNEQFF. For the CDR3, the DNA is TGTGCCAGCAGCCCCCGCGTCTCCAGGCCCGGGACTAGCACCTACAATGAGCAGTTCTTC. This chain joins TRBV14 and TRBJ2-1; 9 positions match TRBD2. V trimming: 4 bases; J trimming: 2 bases; junction bases outside the gene matches: 18. The CDR3 covers 20 residues. Per the germline V gene, CDR1 is SGHDN and CDR2 is FVKESK.

This clone is labeled as medium-sized. The chain couples TRBV4-1 to TRBJ2-1, with TRBD2 identical over 9 bases. Germline CDR1 is MGHRA and CDR2 is YSYEKL. J lost 7 bases, V lost 0 bases, and 4 bases had no gene match. CDR3 length equals 15 residues. In DNA, the CDR3 is TGCGCCAGCAGCCAAGATGGGACTAGCTTGAATGAGCAGTTCTTC. It specifies CASSQDGTSLNEQFF.

The chain uses TRBV7-2 and TRBJ2-3, with 8 bases fitting TRBD2. J lost 2 bases, V lost 5 bases, and 9 bases had no gene match. Germline values: CDR1 SGHTA, CDR2 FQGNSA. This CDR3 is built from 16 residues. CDR3 loop: CASSPESGRNTDTQYF. The DNA for the CDR3 is TGTGCCAGCAGCCCAGAGAGCGGGAGAAACACAGATACGCAGTATTTT. Full variable domain (missing parts from reference TRBV7-2 and TRBJ2-3): GAGVSQSPSNKVTEKGKDVELRCDPISGHTALYWYRQSLGQGLEFLIYFQGNSAPDKSGLPSDRFSAERTGGSVSTLTIQRTQQEDSAVYLCASSPESGRNTDTQYFGPGTRLTVL.

The rearrangement links TRBV5-6 to TRBJ1-2; 8 bases agree with TRBD1. The CDR3 length is 13 residues. Germline V gene sequence: CDR1 SGHDT, CDR2 YYEEEE. With V trimmed by 0 bases and J by 7 bases, 2 bases remained unmatched. CDR3 residues: CASSLDRGSGYTF. CDR3 in DNA: TGTGCCAGCAGCTTGGACAGGGGGTCTGGCTACACCTTC.

The chain couples TRBV7-9 to TRBJ2-5, with TRBD2 matching over 8 bases. CDR3 length: 16 residues. J was trimmed by 4 bases and V by 1 base; bases with no gene match: 8. The germline V gene encodes CDR1 SEHNR and CDR2 FQNEAQ (reference sequence). CDR3 coding DNA: TGTGCCAGCAGCTTAGGGGGTAATGGACTAGCAGAGACCCAGTACTTC. Amino acid sequence: CASSLGGNGLAETQYF.

The chain links TRBV21-1 to TRBJ1-6. TRBV21-1 is a known pseudogene. CDR3 length equals 16 residues. For the CDR3, the DNA is TGTGCCAGCAGTGGTCGTATAGCTACACATAATTCACCCCTCCACTTT. Translating it yields CASSGRIATHNSPLHF.

The V call is TRBV20-1, the J call TRBJ2-7; a weak D match, TRBD2 (6 bases). The CDR3 has 11 amino acids. Germline V gene lookup returns CDR1 DFQATT and CDR2 SNEGSKA (reference sequence). Trimming took off 5 bases at V and 7 bases at J, with 12 bases between the two ends. The CDR3 loop reads CSAGLGGEQYF. CDR3 DNA: TGCAGTGCTGGCCTGGGGGGAGAGCAGTACTTC.

The chain links TRBV19 to TRBJ2-1; 13 bases align to TRBD2. The CDR3 covers 20 residues. V was clipped by 5 bases and J by 0 bases; unmatched bases: 13. Germline lookup yields CDR1 LNHDA and CDR2 SQIVND (reference sequence). DNA for the CDR3: TGTGCCAGTAGTCCTATCCCGGGGACTAGCGGGGCTAGCTCCTACAATGAGCAGTTCTTC. Its translation: CASSPIPGTSGASSYNEQFF.